This TCR beta chain originates from a study of cytomegalovirus exposure and HLA in healthy donors. Study results and caveats: Only CMV serostatus was available as immune exposure information. A later look showed TCR association rates differing by HLA locus, highest for DRB1 and lowest for HLA-C. As a later analysis showed, several of the most significant clusters appeared to be linked to common viral pathogens.

The primer mix had 60 Vbeta and 13 Jbeta primers. The assay was immunoSEQ multiplex PCR, and TCRdb's table has in-frame clones only and misses some. Among more than 75,000 clones listed, over 70% were seen once. V shed 6 bases, J shed 4 bases, and the junction held 9 bases outside the gene matches. The CDR3 loop spans 15 amino acids. Germline V gene lookup returns CDR1 MNHEY and CDR2 SMNVEV (reference sequence). Whereas donors were nominally healthy upon sampling, unrecorded immune exposures were probable. Notes on this clone: Its antigen is undetermined.

V usage is TRBV27 and J usage is TRBJ1-5; 7 bases are a match to TRBD1. The TCR was taken from a man aged 35-49 years in good health and CMV-seropositive. The sample consisted of PBMCs. The CDR3 is CASRRGQQINQPQHF. The CDR3 DNA sequence: TGTGCCAGCAGGAGGGGACAGCAAATAAATCAGCCCCAGCATTTT.